This TCR beta chain was obtained from a study of beta chain features in type 1 diabetes. CDR3 length: 15 residues. Looked up from germline, CDR1 is SGHNT and CDR2 is YYREEE (reference sequence). V was pared by 2 bases and J by 7 bases, with 13 bases between. The whole isolated RNA underwent reverse transcription, so sequencing captured expressed TCRB transcripts. The repertoire was sequenced with immunoSEQ multiplex PCR; TCRdb's copy has only in-frame clones and lacks some. The sample lists 600,000 to 700,000 clones; roughly 12% were seen once. This clone occurred a few times. The antigen remains undetermined. General study points: Lower insertion and higher deletion counts appeared at VDJ junctions in type 1 diabetes patients. Type 1 diabetes patients had moderately but significantly shorter TCRB CDR3s in all four CD4+ subsets.

The rearrangement links TRBV5-4 to TRBJ1-6; the D gene is possibly TRBD1 (5 bases). Sequencing was performed on naive CD4+ T cells from blood. The receptor comes from a man aged 25 to 45 with type 1 diabetes. CDR3 sequence reads: CASSFPPGMNSPLHF. The CDR3 bases are TGTGCCAGCAGCTTTCCCCCAGGGATGAATTCACCCCTCCACTTT.